The rows below give T cell receptor beta chains drawn from one sample of a study of blood T cell repertoires in COVID-19. Using immunoSEQ multiplex PCR, the repertoire was profiled, and TCRdb retains in-frame clones only, with some absent. Of 40,000 to 60,000 clones in the sample, approximately 84% were seen once. Sequencing was performed on peripheral blood. Receptors were obtained from a man aged 50-59 years with active COVID-19. Each CDR3 is given with its conserved first and last residue. The order of the fields is V gene, clone size, D gene, J gene, CDR3 DNA, CDR3 protein. The D gene is left open where the match is weak. The listing skips clone size in some rows; elsewhere it reads once, few, many or a size class.

v_gene: TRBV21-1
abundance: .
d_gene: .
j_gene: TRBJ2-5
CDR3nt: TGTGCCAGCAGCAAAGCTCGGGAGCCCACGGAGACCCAGTACTTC
CDR3aa: CASSKAREPTETQYF

v_gene: TRBV6-5
abundance: few
d_gene: TRBD1
j_gene: TRBJ1-5
CDR3nt: TGTGCCAGCAGAATCGGACAGGAAAATCAGCCCCAGCATTTT
CDR3aa: CASRIGQENQPQHF

v_gene: TRBV6-5
abundance: .
d_gene: .
j_gene: TRBJ1-5
CDR3nt: TGTGCCACCGATTCCCCTGGACAGAACAATCAGCCCCAGCATTTT
CDR3aa: CATDSPGQNNQPQHF

v_gene: TRBV24-1
abundance: .
d_gene: .
j_gene: TRBJ2-3
CDR3nt: TGTGCCACCAGTGCCCGGGACACGGCAGATACGCAGTATTTT
CDR3aa: CATSARDTADTQYF

v_gene: TRBV6-5
abundance: .
d_gene: .
j_gene: TRBJ2-3
CDR3nt: TGTGCCAGCAGTAAACCAGGAGATACGCAGTATTTT
CDR3aa: CASSKPGDTQYF

v_gene: TRBV4-3
abundance: .
d_gene: .
j_gene: TRBJ2-3
CDR3nt: TGCGCCAGCAGCCCCTCTTCCAGCACAGATACGCAGTATTTT
CDR3aa: CASSPSSSTDTQYF

v_gene: TRBV6-2/TRBV6-3
abundance: .
d_gene: TRBD2
j_gene: TRBJ2-3
CDR3nt: TGTGCCAGCAGTTACGGCGGGGGTGACACAGATACGCAGTATTTT
CDR3aa: CASSYGGGDTDTQYF

v_gene: TRBV6-4
abundance: .
d_gene: TRBD1
j_gene: TRBJ1-2
CDR3nt: TGTGCCAGCAGTCCTACAGGGGGCGGCCTGCCCTATGGCTACACCTTC
CDR3aa: CASSPTGGGLPYGYTF

v_gene: TRBV6-6
abundance: .
d_gene: TRBD1
j_gene: TRBJ1-2
CDR3nt: TGTGCCAGCAGCGGACAGGGGGCGCACTATGGCTACACCTTC
CDR3aa: CASSGQGAHYGYTF

v_gene: TRBV25-1
abundance: few
d_gene: TRBD2
j_gene: TRBJ2-5
CDR3nt: TGTGCCAGCAGTGATTTGGGACTAGGAGAGACCCAGTACTTC
CDR3aa: CASSDLGLGETQYF

v_gene: TRBV7-9
abundance: few
d_gene: TRBD1
j_gene: TRBJ1-1
CDR3nt: TGTGCCAGCAGCCAGCGGGACAGGGCTAACACTGAAGCTTTCTTT
CDR3aa: CASSQRDRANTEAFF

v_gene: TRBV9
abundance: .
d_gene: .
j_gene: TRBJ1-3
CDR3nt: TGTGCCAGCAGCGTTCAGGGGTCTGGAAACACCATATATTTT
CDR3aa: CASSVQGSGNTIYF

v_gene: TRBV5-1
abundance: .
d_gene: .
j_gene: TRBJ2-1
CDR3nt: TGCGCCAGCAGCTTTCTAGAGAACTACAATGAGCAGTTCTTC
CDR3aa: CASSFLENYNEQFF

v_gene: TRBV5-1
abundance: .
d_gene: TRBD1
j_gene: TRBJ1-1
CDR3nt: TGCGCCAGCAGCTTTCAGACAGGGGGCTGGGAAACTGAAGCTTTCTTT
CDR3aa: CASSFQTGGWETEAFF

v_gene: TRBV19
abundance: .
d_gene: TRBD2
j_gene: TRBJ2-1
CDR3nt: TGTGCCAGTAGTATGATAGCTAGCGGGGGTCATGAGCAGTTCTTC
CDR3aa: CASSMIASGGHEQFF

v_gene: TRBV5-1
abundance: .
d_gene: .
j_gene: TRBJ1-4
CDR3nt: TGCGCCAGCAGCAACCCGACCACAGGGGAAAAACTGTTTTTT
CDR3aa: CASSNPTTGEKLFF

v_gene: TRBV12-3/TRBV12-4
abundance: .
d_gene: .
j_gene: TRBJ2-4
CDR3nt: TGTGCCAGCACCTTAGCCAAAAACATTCAGTACTTC
CDR3aa: CASTLAKNIQYF

v_gene: TRBV28
abundance: .
d_gene: TRBD1
j_gene: TRBJ2-5
CDR3nt: TGTGCCAGCAGCCCCGCCCGGACAGGGCGAGAGACCCAGTACTTC
CDR3aa: CASSPARTGRETQYF

v_gene: TRBV5-4
abundance: .
d_gene: TRBD1
j_gene: TRBJ2-2
CDR3nt: TGTGCCAGCAGCCGGGACAGGCTAGCCGGGGAGCTGTTTTTT
CDR3aa: CASSRDRLAGELFF

v_gene: TRBV7-9
abundance: .
d_gene: TRBD1
j_gene: TRBJ2-5
CDR3nt: TGTGCCAGCAGCTTAGAGGGACAGGGGGAGACCCAGTACTTC
CDR3aa: CASSLEGQGETQYF

v_gene: TRBV13
abundance: .
d_gene: .
j_gene: TRBJ2-7
CDR3nt: TGTGCCAGCAGCTTAGACAGTCCGCCCTACGAGCAGTACTTC
CDR3aa: CASSLDSPPYEQYF

v_gene: TRBV6-5
abundance: once
d_gene: .
j_gene: TRBJ2-6
CDR3nt: TGTGCCAGCACCGGACAGAGCTCTGGGGCCAACGTCCTGACTTTC
CDR3aa: CASTGQSSGANVLTF

v_gene: TRBV12-3/TRBV12-4
abundance: .
d_gene: .
j_gene: TRBJ2-1
CDR3nt: TGTGCCAGCAGTTTTCACGGGGACAATGAGCAGTTCTTC
CDR3aa: CASSFHGDNEQFF

v_gene: TRBV18
abundance: .
d_gene: .
j_gene: TRBJ2-7
CDR3nt: TGTGCCAGCTCACCACCAACAGGACCCTACGAGCAGTACTTC
CDR3aa: CASSPPTGPYEQYF

v_gene: TRBV5-5
abundance: .
d_gene: TRBD1
j_gene: TRBJ2-2
CDR3nt: TGTGCCAGCAGCCAGGGACAGGGGAGCACCGGGGAGCTGTTTTTT
CDR3aa: CASSQGQGSTGELFF

v_gene: TRBV13
abundance: .
d_gene: .
j_gene: TRBJ2-3
CDR3nt: TGTGCCAGCAGCTTAGGGGGGCCTAGCACAGATACGCAGTATTTT
CDR3aa: CASSLGGPSTDTQYF

v_gene: TRBV5-5
abundance: .
d_gene: TRBD1
j_gene: TRBJ1-2
CDR3nt: TGTGCCAGCAGCTTGGTGGGACAGTTCTATGGCTACACCTTC
CDR3aa: CASSLVGQFYGYTF

v_gene: TRBV7-9
abundance: .
d_gene: .
j_gene: TRBJ1-4
CDR3nt: TGTGCCAGCAGCCCCTCAGGTACCACAACTAATGAAAAACTGTTTTTT
CDR3aa: CASSPSGTTTNEKLFF

v_gene: TRBV29-1
abundance: .
d_gene: TRBD1
j_gene: TRBJ2-1
CDR3nt: TGCAGCGTTAGGGACAGGGGGCGATACAATGAGCAGTTCTTC
CDR3aa: CSVRDRGRYNEQFF

v_gene: TRBV27
abundance: .
d_gene: .
j_gene: TRBJ2-7
CDR3nt: TGTGCCAGCAGTTTGGCAGGGGTAAACTACGAGCAGTACTTC
CDR3aa: CASSLAGVNYEQYF

v_gene: TRBV24-1
abundance: .
d_gene: .
j_gene: TRBJ1-5
CDR3nt: TGTGCCACCAGTGATTCACAGGGATTCAATCAGCCCCAGCATTTT
CDR3aa: CATSDSQGFNQPQHF

v_gene: TRBV5-1
abundance: few
d_gene: .
j_gene: TRBJ1-5
CDR3nt: TGCGCCAGCAGCTTGGACGGACACAATCAGCCCCAGCATTTT
CDR3aa: CASSLDGHNQPQHF

v_gene: TRBV27
abundance: .
d_gene: .
j_gene: TRBJ1-5
CDR3nt: TGTGCCAGTGGGGGGGCCCCATATCAGCCCCAGCATTTT
CDR3aa: CASGGAPYQPQHF

v_gene: TRBV5-6
abundance: medium-sized
d_gene: TRBD2
j_gene: TRBJ2-7
CDR3nt: TGTGCCAGCAGCCTTTCTTCGCAACTAGCGGGGGACGAGCAGTACTTC
CDR3aa: CASSLSSQLAGDEQYF

v_gene: TRBV14
abundance: .
d_gene: .
j_gene: TRBJ1-3
CDR3nt: TGTGCCAGCAGTCAAGGTCCGGAGAAAACCTCTGGAAACACCATATATTTT
CDR3aa: CASSQGPEKTSGNTIYF

v_gene: TRBV27
abundance: .
d_gene: .
j_gene: TRBJ2-3
CDR3nt: TGTGCCAGCAGTTTCGGGGATACAGATACGCAGTATTTT
CDR3aa: CASSFGDTDTQYF

v_gene: TRBV5-1
abundance: .
d_gene: .
j_gene: TRBJ1-4
CDR3nt: TGCGCCAGCAGCTTGCAGGGTTTGGTGGGTGAAAAACTGTTTTTT
CDR3aa: CASSLQGLVGEKLFF

v_gene: TRBV7-9
abundance: .
d_gene: .
j_gene: TRBJ2-1
CDR3nt: TGTGCCAGCAGCTTAGAAGAGACCTACAATGAGCAGTTCTTC
CDR3aa: CASSLEETYNEQFF

v_gene: TRBV3-1/TRBV3-2
abundance: .
d_gene: TRBD1
j_gene: TRBJ2-7
CDR3nt: TGTGCCAGCAGGGACAGGAACTACGAGCAGTACTTC
CDR3aa: CASRDRNYEQYF

v_gene: TRBV7-9
abundance: .
d_gene: TRBD2
j_gene: TRBJ2-3
CDR3nt: TGTGCCAGCAGCCGACTAGCGGGGGGACGAGATACGCAGTATTTT
CDR3aa: CASSRLAGGRDTQYF

v_gene: TRBV6-1
abundance: .
d_gene: TRBD1
j_gene: TRBJ1-6
CDR3nt: TGTGCCAGCAGTGAACGACGCGGACAGGGGGTATCACCCCTCCACTTT
CDR3aa: CASSERRGQGVSPLHF

v_gene: TRBV6-2/TRBV6-3
abundance: .
d_gene: TRBD1
j_gene: TRBJ2-7
CDR3nt: TGTGCCAGCAGTTACCCAGGGGGTTCCTACGAGCAGTACTTC
CDR3aa: CASSYPGGSYEQYF

v_gene: TRBV4-3
abundance: .
d_gene: .
j_gene: TRBJ1-3
CDR3nt: TGCGCCAGCAGCCAAGATTCCTACGGAAACACCATATATTTT
CDR3aa: CASSQDSYGNTIYF

v_gene: TRBV25-1
abundance: once
d_gene: .
j_gene: TRBJ1-6
CDR3nt: TGTGCCAGCAGTAACCTCGCCAGGGGTGAATCACCCCTCCACTTT
CDR3aa: CASSNLARGESPLHF

v_gene: TRBV7-9
abundance: .
d_gene: TRBD1
j_gene: TRBJ2-7
CDR3nt: TGTGCCAGCAGCGACAGGGGCGCGGGTTTCACCTACGAGCAGTACTTC
CDR3aa: CASSDRGAGFTYEQYF

v_gene: TRBV5-1
abundance: .
d_gene: TRBD1
j_gene: TRBJ1-1
CDR3nt: TGCGCCAGCAGCTGGGGACAGGGGGAAACTGAAGCTTTCTTT
CDR3aa: CASSWGQGETEAFF

v_gene: TRBV6-8
abundance: .
d_gene: .
j_gene: TRBJ1-5
CDR3nt: TGTGCCAGCAGCGTCCAGGGGAGCAATCAGCCCCAGCATTTT
CDR3aa: CASSVQGSNQPQHF

v_gene: TRBV6-2/TRBV6-3
abundance: .
d_gene: .
j_gene: TRBJ2-1
CDR3nt: TGTGCCAGCAGTTCATTGGCGACCGGGACTGGGAAAAGGAGCTCCTACAATGAGCAGTTCTTC
CDR3aa: CASSSLATGTGKRSSYNEQFF

v_gene: TRBV3-1/TRBV3-2
abundance: .
d_gene: TRBD1
j_gene: TRBJ2-5
CDR3nt: TGTGCCAGCAGTCAAAGGGGGCCAGAGACCCAGTACTTC
CDR3aa: CASSQRGPETQYF